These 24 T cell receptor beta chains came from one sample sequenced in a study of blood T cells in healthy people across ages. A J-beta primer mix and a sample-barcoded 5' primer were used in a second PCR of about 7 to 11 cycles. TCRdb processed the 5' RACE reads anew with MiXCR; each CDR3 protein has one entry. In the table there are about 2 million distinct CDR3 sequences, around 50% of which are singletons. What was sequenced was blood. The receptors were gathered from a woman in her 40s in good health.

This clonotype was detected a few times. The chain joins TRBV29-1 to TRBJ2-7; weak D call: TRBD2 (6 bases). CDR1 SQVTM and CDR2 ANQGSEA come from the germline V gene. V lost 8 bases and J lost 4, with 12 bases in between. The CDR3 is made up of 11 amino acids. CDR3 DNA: TGCAGCACCTTGGGAGGTTACGAGCAGTACTTC. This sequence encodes CSTLGGYEQYF.

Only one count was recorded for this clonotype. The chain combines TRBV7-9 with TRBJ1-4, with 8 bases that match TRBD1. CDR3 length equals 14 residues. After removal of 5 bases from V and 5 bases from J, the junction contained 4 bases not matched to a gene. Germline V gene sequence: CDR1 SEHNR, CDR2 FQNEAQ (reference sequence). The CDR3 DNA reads TGTGCCAGCAGCCATCGGACAGGGAATGAAAAACTGTTTTTT. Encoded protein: CASSHRTGNEKLFF.

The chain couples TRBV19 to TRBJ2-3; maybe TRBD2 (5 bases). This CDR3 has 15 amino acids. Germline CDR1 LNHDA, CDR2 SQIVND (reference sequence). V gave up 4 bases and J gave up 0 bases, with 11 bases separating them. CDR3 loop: CASSTLAVSTDTQYF. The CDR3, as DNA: TGTGCCAGTAGTACCCTAGCTGTAAGCACAGATACGCAGTATTTT.

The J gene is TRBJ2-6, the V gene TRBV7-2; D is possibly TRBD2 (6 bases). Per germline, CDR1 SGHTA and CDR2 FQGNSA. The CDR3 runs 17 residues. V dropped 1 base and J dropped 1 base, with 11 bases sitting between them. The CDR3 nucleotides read TGTGCCAGCAGCTTAGTTGTTGGGGGGTCTGGGGCCAACGTCCTGACTTTC. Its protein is CASSLVVGGSGANVLTF.

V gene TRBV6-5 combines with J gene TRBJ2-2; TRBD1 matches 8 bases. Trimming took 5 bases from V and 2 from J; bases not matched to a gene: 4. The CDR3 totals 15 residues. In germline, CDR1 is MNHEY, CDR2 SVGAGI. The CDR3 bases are TGTGCCAGCAGTCCGACAGGGGATAACACCGGGGAGCTGTTTTTT. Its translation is CASSPTGDNTGELFF.

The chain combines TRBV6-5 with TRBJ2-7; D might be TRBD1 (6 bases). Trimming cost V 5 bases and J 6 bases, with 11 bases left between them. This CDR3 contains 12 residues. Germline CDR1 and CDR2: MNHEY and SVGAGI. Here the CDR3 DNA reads TGTGCCAGCAGTCACAGGGATTCCGAGCAGTACTTC. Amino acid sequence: CASSHRDSEQYF.

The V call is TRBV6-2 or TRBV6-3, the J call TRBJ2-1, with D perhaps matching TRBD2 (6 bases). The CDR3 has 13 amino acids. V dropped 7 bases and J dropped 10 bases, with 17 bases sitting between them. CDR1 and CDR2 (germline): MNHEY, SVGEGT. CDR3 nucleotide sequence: TGTGCCAGCACCCCAACCGGGACTCCAGAGCAGTTCTTC. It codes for CASTPTGTPEQFF.

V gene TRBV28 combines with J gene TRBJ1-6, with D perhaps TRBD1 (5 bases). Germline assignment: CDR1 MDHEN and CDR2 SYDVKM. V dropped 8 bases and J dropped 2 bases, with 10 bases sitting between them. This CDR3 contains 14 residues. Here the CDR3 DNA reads TGTGCCAGCGGGAGGGGTACCTATAATTCACCCCTCCACTTT. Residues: CASGRGTYNSPLHF.

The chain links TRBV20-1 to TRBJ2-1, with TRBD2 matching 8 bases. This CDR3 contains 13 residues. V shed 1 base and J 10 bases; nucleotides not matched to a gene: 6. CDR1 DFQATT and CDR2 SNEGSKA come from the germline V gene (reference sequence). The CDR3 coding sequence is TGCAGTGCTAGAGCCGGGACTAGGCTAGAGCAGTTCTTC. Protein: CSARAGTRLEQFF.

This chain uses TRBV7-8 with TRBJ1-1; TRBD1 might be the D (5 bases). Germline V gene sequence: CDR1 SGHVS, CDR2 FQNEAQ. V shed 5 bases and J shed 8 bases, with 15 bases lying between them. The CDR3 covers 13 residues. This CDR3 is CASSPWGSGEAFF. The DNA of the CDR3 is TGTGCCAGCAGCCCCTGGGGTTCAGGGGAAGCTTTCTTT.

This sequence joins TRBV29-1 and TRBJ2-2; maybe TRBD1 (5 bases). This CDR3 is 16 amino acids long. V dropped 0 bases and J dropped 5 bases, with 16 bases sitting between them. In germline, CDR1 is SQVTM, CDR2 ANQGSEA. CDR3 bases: TGCAGCGTTGAAGATTCTAGACTTGGGGCAACCGGGGAGCTGTTTTTT. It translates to CSVEDSRLGATGELFF.

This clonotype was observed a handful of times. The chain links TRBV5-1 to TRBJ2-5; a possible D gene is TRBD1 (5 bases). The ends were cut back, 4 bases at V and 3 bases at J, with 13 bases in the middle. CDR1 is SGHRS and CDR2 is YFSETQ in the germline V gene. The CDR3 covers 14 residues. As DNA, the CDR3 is TGCGCCAGCAGCCGTAACGACAGAGAAGAGACCCAGTACTTC. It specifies CASSRNDREETQYF.

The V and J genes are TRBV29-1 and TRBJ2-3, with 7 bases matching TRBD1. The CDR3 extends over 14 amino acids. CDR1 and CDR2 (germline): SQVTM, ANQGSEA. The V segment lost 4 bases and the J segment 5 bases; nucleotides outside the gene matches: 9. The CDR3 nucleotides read TGCAGCGTTGGCCGGGACAGCACCGGAGATACGCAGTATTTT. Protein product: CSVGRDSTGDTQYF.

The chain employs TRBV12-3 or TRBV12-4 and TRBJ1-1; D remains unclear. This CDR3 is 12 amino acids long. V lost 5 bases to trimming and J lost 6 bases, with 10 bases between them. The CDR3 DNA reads TGTGCCAGCAGTCCTATGCCGCCTGAAGCTTTCTTT. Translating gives CASSPMPPEAFF.

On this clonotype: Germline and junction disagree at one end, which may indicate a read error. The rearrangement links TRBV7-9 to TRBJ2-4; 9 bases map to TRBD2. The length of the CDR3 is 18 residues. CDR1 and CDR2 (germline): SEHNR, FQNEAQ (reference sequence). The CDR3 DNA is TGTGCCAGCAGCTTAGAGCGGGGGGCTGAGCTAGCCAAAATCATTCGGTACTTC. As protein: CASSLERGAELAKIIRYF. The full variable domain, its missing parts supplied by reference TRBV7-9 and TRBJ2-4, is DTGVSQNPRHKITKRGQNVTFRCDPISEHNRLYWYRQTLGQGPEFLTYFQNEAQLEKSRLLSDRFSAERPKGSFSTLEIQRTEQGDSAMYLCASSLERGAELAKIIRYFGAGTRLSVL.

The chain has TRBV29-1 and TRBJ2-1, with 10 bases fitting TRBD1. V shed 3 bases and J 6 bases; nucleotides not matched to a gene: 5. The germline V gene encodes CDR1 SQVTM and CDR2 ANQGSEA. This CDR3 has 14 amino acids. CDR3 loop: CSVEGTGVRNEQFF. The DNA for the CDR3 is TGCAGCGTTGAGGGGACAGGGGTCCGCAATGAGCAGTTCTTC.

As DNA, the CDR3 is TGTGCCAGCAGCCCCCCCCGGACGGACACTGAAGCTTTCTTT. Its protein product is CASSPPRTDTEAFF. The J gene is TRBJ1-1, the V gene TRBV7-9; D gene ambiguous. The germline gives CDR1 SEHNR, CDR2 FQNEAQ (reference sequence). The ends were cut back, 5 bases at V and 3 bases at J, with 13 bases in the middle. The CDR3 consists of 14 residues.

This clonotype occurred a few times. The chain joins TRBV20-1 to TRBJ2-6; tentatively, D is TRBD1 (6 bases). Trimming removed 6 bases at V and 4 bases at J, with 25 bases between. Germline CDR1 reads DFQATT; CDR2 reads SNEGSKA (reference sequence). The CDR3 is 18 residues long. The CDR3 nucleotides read TGCAGTGCCACCCGGCCAGGGGAGTTTCTTTCGGGGGCCAACGTCCTGACTTTC. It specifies CSATRPGEFLSGANVLTF.

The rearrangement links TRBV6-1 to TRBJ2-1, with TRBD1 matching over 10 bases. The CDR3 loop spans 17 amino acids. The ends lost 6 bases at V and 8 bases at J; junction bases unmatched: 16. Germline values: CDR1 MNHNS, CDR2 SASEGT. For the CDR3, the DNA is TGTGCCAGCAGGCACCCACCCGACAGGGGGCAAAGGGATGAGCAGTTCTTC. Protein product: CASRHPPDRGQRDEQFF.

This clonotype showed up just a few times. The CDR3 region is CATSDPLTGRGDTQYF. DNA of the CDR3: TGTGCCACCAGTGATCCTCTGACAGGGCGTGGAGATACGCAGTATTTT. This chain joins TRBV24-1 and TRBJ2-3, with TRBD1 matching 7 bases. The CDR3 length is 16 residues. V dropped 3 bases and J dropped 5; count of bases not matched to a gene: 10. Germline CDR1 reads KGHDR; CDR2 reads SFDVKD.

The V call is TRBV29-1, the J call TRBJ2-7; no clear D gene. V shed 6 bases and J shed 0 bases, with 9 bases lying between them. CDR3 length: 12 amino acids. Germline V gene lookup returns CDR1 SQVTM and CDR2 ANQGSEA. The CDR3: CSVQQSSYEQYF. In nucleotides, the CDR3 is TGCAGCGTCCAACAGAGCTCCTACGAGCAGTACTTC.

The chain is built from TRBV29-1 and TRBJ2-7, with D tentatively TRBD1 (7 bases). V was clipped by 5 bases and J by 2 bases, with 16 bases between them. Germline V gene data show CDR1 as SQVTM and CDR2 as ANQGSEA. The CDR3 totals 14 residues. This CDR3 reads CSVRVGGGTYEQYF. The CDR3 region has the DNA TGCAGCGTTAGGGTAGGGGGCGGGACCTACGAGCAGTACTTC.

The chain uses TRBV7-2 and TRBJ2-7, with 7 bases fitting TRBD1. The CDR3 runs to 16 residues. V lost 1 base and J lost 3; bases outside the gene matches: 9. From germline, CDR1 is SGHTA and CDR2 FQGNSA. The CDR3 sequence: CASSLGATGDGYEQYF. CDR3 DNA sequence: TGTGCCAGCAGCTTAGGAGCCACAGGGGACGGCTACGAGCAGTACTTC.

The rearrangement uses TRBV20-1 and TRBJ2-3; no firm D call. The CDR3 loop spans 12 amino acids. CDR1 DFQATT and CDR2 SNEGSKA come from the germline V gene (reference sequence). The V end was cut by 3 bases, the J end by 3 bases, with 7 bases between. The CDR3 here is CSARKATDTQYF. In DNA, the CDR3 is TGCAGTGCTAGGAAAGCAACAGATACGCAGTATTTT.